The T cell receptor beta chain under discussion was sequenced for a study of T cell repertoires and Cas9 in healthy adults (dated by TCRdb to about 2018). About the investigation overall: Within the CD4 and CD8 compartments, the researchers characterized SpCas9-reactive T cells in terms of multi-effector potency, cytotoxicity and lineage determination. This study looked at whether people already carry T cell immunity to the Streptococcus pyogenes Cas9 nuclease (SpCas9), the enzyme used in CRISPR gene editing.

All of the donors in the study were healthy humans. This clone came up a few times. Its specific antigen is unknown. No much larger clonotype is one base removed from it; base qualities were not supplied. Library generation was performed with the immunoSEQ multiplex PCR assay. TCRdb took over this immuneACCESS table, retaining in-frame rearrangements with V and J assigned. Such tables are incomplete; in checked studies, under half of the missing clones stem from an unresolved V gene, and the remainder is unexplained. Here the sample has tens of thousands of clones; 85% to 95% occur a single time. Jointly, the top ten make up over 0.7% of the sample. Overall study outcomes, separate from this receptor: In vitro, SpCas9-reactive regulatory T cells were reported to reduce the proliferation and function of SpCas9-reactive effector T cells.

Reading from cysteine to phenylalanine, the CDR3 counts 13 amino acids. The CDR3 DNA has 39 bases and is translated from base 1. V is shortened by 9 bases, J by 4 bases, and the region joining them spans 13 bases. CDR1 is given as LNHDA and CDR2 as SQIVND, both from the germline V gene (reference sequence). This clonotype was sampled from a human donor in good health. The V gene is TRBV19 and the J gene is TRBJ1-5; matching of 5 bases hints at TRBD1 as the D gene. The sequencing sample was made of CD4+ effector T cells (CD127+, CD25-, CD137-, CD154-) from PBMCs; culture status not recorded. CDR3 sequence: CASTRTQNQPQHF. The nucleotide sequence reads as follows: TGTGCCAGCACACGGACACAAAATCAGCCCCAGCATTTT.